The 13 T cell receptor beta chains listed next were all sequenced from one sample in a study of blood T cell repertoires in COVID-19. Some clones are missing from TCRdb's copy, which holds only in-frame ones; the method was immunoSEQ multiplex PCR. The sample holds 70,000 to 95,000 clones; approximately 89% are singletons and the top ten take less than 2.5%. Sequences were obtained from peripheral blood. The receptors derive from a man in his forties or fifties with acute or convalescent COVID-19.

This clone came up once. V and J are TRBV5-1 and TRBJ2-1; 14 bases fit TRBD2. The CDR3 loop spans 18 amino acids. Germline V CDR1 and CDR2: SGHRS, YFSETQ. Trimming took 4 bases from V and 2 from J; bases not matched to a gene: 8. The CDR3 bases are TGCGCCAGCAGCCCGCCTCTGACTAGCGGGAGGGCCTACAATGAGCAGTTCTTC. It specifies CASSPPLTSGRAYNEQFF.

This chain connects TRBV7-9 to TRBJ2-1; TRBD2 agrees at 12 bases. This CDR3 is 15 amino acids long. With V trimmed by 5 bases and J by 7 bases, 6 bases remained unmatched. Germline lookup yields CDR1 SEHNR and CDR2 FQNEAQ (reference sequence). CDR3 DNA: TGTGCCAGCAGCCTATCTAGCGGGAGGGCGAATGAGCAGTTCTTC. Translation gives CASSLSSGRANEQFF.

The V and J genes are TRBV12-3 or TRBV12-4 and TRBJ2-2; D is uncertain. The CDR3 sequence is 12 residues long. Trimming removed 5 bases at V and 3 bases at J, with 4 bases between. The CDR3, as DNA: TGTGCCAGCAGTCCCGACACCGGGGAGCTGTTTTTT. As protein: CASSPDTGELFF.

CDR3: CASSLEQGYEQYF. CDR3 DNA: TGTGCCAGCAGCTTAGAACAGGGATACGAGCAGTACTTC. J is TRBJ2-7 and V is TRBV11-2; a possible D gene is TRBD1 (6 bases). Germline V CDR1 and CDR2: SGHAT, FQNNGV. V dropped 0 bases and J dropped 4 bases, with 7 bases sitting between them. This CDR3 is built from 13 residues.

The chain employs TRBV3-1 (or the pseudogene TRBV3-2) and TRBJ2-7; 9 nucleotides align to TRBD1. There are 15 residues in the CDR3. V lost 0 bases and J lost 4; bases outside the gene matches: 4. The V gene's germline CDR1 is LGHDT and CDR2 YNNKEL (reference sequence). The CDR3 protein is CASSQEGTGIYEQYF. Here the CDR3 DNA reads TGTGCCAGCAGCCAAGAAGGGACAGGGATTTACGAGCAGTACTTC.

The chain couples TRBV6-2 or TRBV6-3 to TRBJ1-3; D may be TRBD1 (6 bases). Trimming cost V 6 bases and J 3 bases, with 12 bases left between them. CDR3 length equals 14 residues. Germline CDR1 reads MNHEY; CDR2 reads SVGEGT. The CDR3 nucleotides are TGTGCCAGCAGCGGACAGCTTCTTGGAAACACCATATATTTT. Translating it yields CASSGQLLGNTIYF.

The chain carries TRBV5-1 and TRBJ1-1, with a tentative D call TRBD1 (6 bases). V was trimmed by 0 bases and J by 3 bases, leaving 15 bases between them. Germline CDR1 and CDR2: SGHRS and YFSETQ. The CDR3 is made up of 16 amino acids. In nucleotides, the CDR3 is TGCGCCAGCAGCTTGGTAGTGGCGGGGGCCGACACTGAAGCTTTCTTT. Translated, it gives CASSLVVAGADTEAFF.

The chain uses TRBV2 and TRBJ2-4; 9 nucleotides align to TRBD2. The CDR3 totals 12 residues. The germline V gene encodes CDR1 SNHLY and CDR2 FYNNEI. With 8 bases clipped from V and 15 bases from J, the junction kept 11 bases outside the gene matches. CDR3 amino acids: CASAAGGALRYF. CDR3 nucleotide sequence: TGTGCCAGCGCGGCGGGGGGGGCTCTTCGGTACTTC.

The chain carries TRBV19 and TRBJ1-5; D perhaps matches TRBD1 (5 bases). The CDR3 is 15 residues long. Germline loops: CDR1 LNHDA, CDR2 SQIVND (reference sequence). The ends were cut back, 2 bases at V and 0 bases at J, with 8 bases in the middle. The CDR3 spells CASSIRGPSNQPQHF. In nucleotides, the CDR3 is TGTGCCAGTAGTATAAGGGGCCCTAGCAATCAGCCCCAGCATTTT. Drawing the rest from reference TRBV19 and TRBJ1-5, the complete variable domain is DGGITQSPKYLFRKEGQNVTLSCEQNLNHDAMYWYRQDPGQGLRLIYYSQIVNDFQKGDIAEGYSVSREKKESFPLTVTSAQKNPTAFYLCASSIRGPSNQPQHFGDGTRLSIL.

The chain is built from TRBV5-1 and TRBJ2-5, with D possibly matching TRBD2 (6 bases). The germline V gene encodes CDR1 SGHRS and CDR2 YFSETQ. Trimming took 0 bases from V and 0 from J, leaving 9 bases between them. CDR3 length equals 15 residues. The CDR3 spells CASSLGREYQETQYF. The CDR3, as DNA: TGCGCCAGCAGCTTGGGACGGGAGTACCAAGAGACCCAGTACTTC.

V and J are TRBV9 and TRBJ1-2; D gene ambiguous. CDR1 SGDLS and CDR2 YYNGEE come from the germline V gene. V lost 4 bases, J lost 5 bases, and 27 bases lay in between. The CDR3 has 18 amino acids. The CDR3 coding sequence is TGTGCCAGCAGCCCAGAAGGAGGTGAGACCTCTTCGGGGTATGGCTACACCTTC. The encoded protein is CASSPEGGETSSGYGYTF.

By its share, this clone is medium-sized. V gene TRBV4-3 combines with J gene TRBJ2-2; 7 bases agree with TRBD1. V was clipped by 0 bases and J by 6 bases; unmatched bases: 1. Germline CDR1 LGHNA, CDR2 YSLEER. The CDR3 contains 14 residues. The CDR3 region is CASSQDRGPGELFF. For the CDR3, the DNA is TGCGCCAGCAGCCAAGATAGGGGGCCCGGGGAGCTGTTTTTT.

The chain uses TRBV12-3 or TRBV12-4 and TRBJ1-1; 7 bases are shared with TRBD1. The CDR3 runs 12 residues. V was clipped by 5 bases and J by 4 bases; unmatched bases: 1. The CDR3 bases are TGTGCCAGCAGTACAGGGGTCACTGAAGCTTTCTTT. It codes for CASSTGVTEAFF.